The 20 T cell receptor beta chains presented below share a single source sample, sequenced in a study of T-cell reconstitution after alpha-beta-depleted transplantation in children (dated by TCRdb to 2016 to 2017). The meaning of the sample's treatment or condition label: allogeneic hematopoietic cell transplantation with graft depleted of TCRalphabeta T cells and CD19 B cells. The protocol used for the library was PCR. The instrument given in TCRdb is Illumina HiSeq 2500. Molecular barcoding was employed in the preparation of TCR libraries, with unique molecular identifiers being used to normalize TCRbeta repertoire quantification. In-frame beta chains were kept once TCRdb had trimmed the public reads at Q25 with fastp and called clones with MiXCR. Entries that share a CDR3 protein sequence are merged under the most common genes and DNA. For this sample the table gives around 94,000 distinct CDR3 sequences, of which roughly 7.6% were detected only once. Clones ranked in the top ten supply around 15% of the sample.

The sequences come from PBMCs, collected before TCRalphabeta/CD19-depleted stem cell transplant. These receptors all come from a boy between 2 and 10 years old with acute lymphoblastic leukemia, due to receive a stem cell transplant.

This clonotype was picked up a small number of times. The chain employs TRBV5-1 and TRBJ2-3; D not certain. CDR1 is SGHRS, CDR2 YFSETQ, per germline. CDR3 size: 16 residues. The germline V and J ends were trimmed by 1 base and 1 base, with 13 bases remaining between them. The CDR3 coding sequence is TGCGCCAGCAGCTTGAGTACCTCAGTTCGCACAGATACGCAGTATTTT. Encoded protein: CASSLSTSVRTDTQYF.

This clonotype appeared a few times. This rearrangement joins TRBV24-1 to TRBJ2-2, with 7 bases identical to TRBD1. The CDR3 is 13 amino acids. Germline CDR1 reads KGHDR; CDR2 reads SFDVKD. V lost 7 bases, J lost 7 bases, and 5 bases stayed unmatched. The CDR3: CATSAWDSGELFF. The DNA for the CDR3 is TGTGCCACCAGCGCCTGGGACAGCGGGGAGCTGTTTTTT.

Ten or more counts support this clonotype. V gene TRBV6-1 combines with J gene TRBJ2-3; D is possibly TRBD2 (6 bases). Germline CDR1 is MNHNS and CDR2 is SASEGT. The length of the CDR3 is 15 residues. Between the trimmed V and J ends, which lost 4 bases and 1 base, there was a span of 12 bases. The chain's CDR3 is CASSASGWGTDTQYF. In nucleotides, the CDR3 is TGTGCCAGCAGTGCGAGCGGGTGGGGCACAGATACGCAGTATTTT.

This clonotype was seen a few times. Given a much more abundant clone one base away, this may be a read error. The J gene is TRBJ2-7, the V gene TRBV7-6; 7 bases fit TRBD2. The germline V gene has CDR1 SGHVS and CDR2 FNYEAQ. CDR3 length: 14 amino acids. Trimming at V came to 1 base and at J to 5 bases, leaving 5 bases not matched to a gene. The CDR3 region is CASSLGGEGHEQYF. The DNA for the CDR3 is TGTGCCAGCAGCTTAGGAGGGGAGGGCCACGAGCAGTACTTC.

This clonotype was seen at least ten times. The chain couples TRBV12-3 or TRBV12-4 to TRBJ2-3, with 10 bases that match TRBD1. This CDR3 comprises 14 residues. The trim removed 4 bases at V and 4 bases at J, leaving 2 bases unmatched. In DNA form, the CDR3 reads TGTGCCAGCAGTTCCGGGACAGGGGCAGATACGCAGTATTTT. Amino acid sequence: CASSSGTGADTQYF.

In this sample, this clonotype turned up many times. This chain uses TRBV7-9 with TRBJ2-7, with 9 bases fitting TRBD1. V lost 7 bases and J lost 6; bases outside the gene matches: 10. Germline V gene data show CDR1 as SEHNR and CDR2 as FQNEAQ (reference sequence). This CDR3 is 14 amino acids long. In DNA form, the CDR3 reads TGTGCCAGCAATCACGGGACAGGGAGATCCGAGCAGTACTTC. Its protein is CASNHGTGRSEQYF.

This clonotype was seen repeatedly, ten times or more. The chain joins TRBV15 to TRBJ2-6; no clear D. Germline V CDR1 and CDR2: LNHNV, YYDKDF (reference sequence). This CDR3 has 15 amino acids. V was pared by 0 bases and J by 2 bases, with 5 bases between. CDR3 DNA: TGTGCCACCAGCAGAGAGGATACTGGGGCCAACGTCCTGACTTTC. Protein: CATSREDTGANVLTF. Together with reference TRBV15 and TRBJ2-6, the CDR3 gives the full variable domain: DAMVIQNPRYQVTQFGKPVTLSCSQTLNHNVMYWYQQKSSQAPKLLFHYYDKDFNNEADTPDNFQSRRPNTSFCFLDIRSPGLGDTAMYLCATSREDTGANVLTFGAGSRLTVL.

The V and J genes are TRBV5-4 and TRBJ1-1, with unresolved D. Germline values: CDR1 SGHNT, CDR2 YYREEE (reference sequence). The germline V and J ends were trimmed by 0 bases and 3 bases, with 15 bases remaining between them. The CDR3 has 16 amino acids. This CDR3 is CASSLALITADTEAFF. The CDR3 DNA reads TGTGCCAGCAGCTTGGCTCTGATAACGGCCGACACTGAAGCTTTCTTT.

This clonotype was counted many times. The CDR3, as DNA: TGTGCCAGCAGCCCCTGGGAGACCCAGTACTTC. Translated: CASSPWETQYF. The chain links TRBV7-8 to TRBJ2-5; D uncertain. Trimming stripped 5 bases from V and 5 bases from J, with 6 bases between. Germline assignment: CDR1 SGHVS and CDR2 FQNEAQ. CDR3 size: 11 residues.

This sequence joins TRBV12-3 or TRBV12-4 and TRBJ1-6, with D maybe TRBD1 (5 bases). The CDR3 spans 13 residues. Trimming took off 4 bases at V and 7 bases at J, with 8 bases between the two ends. The CDR3 is CASSYAGNSPLHF. CDR3 sequence (DNA): TGTGCCAGCAGTTACGCAGGGAATTCACCCCTCCACTTT.

On this clonotype: A much larger clone sits a single nucleotide away, making a read error possible. The conserved phenylalanine or tryptophan is not found at the CDR3 terminus, so this likely reflects a read error. This sequence joins TRBV20-1 and TRBJ2-3; TRBD1 matches at 8 bases. The V gene's germline CDR1 is DFQATT and CDR2 SNEGSKA (reference sequence). The CDR3 covers 13 residues. Trimming took 3 bases from V and 6 from J; bases not matched to a gene: 5. The CDR3 DNA reads as TGCAGTGCTAGTCCAGGGGGCCTTGATACGCAGTATTAT. Its protein is CSASPGGLDTQYY.

This clonotype was counted at least ten times. The chain links TRBV7-9 to TRBJ2-1; perhaps TRBD2 as D (5 bases). Trimming pared 6 bases from V and 2 bases from J, leaving 8 bases between. CDR1 is SEHNR and CDR2 is FQNEAQ in the germline V gene (reference sequence). The CDR3 spans 13 residues. The CDR3 DNA follows: TGTGCCAGCAGGTCCGGGACCTACAATGAGCAGTTCTTC. Translated: CASRSGTYNEQFF. Based on the CDR3 plus reference TRBV7-9 and TRBJ2-1, the full variable domain is DTGVSQNPRHKITKRGQNVTFRCDPISEHNRLYWYRQTLGQGPEFLTYFQNEAQLEKSRLLSDRFSAERPKGSFSTLEIQRTEQGDSAMYLCASRSGTYNEQFFGPGTRLTVL.

J is TRBJ2-3 and V is TRBV5-1; D is possibly TRBD2 (5 bases). The CDR3 spans 17 residues. Trimming left V 4 bases short and J 2 bases short, with 20 bases between. CDR1 and CDR2 from the germline V gene are SGHRS and YFSETQ. The CDR3: CASSRGGGPIATDTQYF. CDR3 DNA: TGCGCCAGCAGCCGGGGTGGAGGCCCTATTGCCACAGATACGCAGTATTTT. The whole variable domain, remainder taken from reference TRBV5-1 and TRBJ2-3, is KAGVTQTPRYLIKTRGQQVTLSCSPISGHRSVSWYQQTPGQGLQFLFEYFSETQRNKGNFPGRFSGRQFSNSRSEMNVSTLELGDSALYLCASSRGGGPIATDTQYFGPGTRLTVL.

The sample holds many counts of this clonotype. This chain connects TRBV5-1 to TRBJ1-2; D not resolved. Germline assignment: CDR1 SGHRS and CDR2 YFSETQ. Trimming shortened V by 5 bases and J by 4 bases, and 21 bases separated the two germline ends. The CDR3 loop spans 16 amino acids. The chain's CDR3 is CASRNIQFRPGYGYTF. CDR3 coding DNA: TGCGCCAGCAGAAACATTCAATTCCGGCCCGGCTATGGCTACACCTTC.

This clonotype has at least ten counts. This chain links TRBV14 with TRBJ1-2; 10 bases align to TRBD1. The V gene's germline CDR1 is SGHDN and CDR2 FVKESK. The V and J ends lost 2 bases and 6 bases, in that order; junction bases with no gene match: 6. The CDR3 length is 15 residues. CDR3 DNA: TGTGCCAGCAGCCAATTTTTGACAGGGGGCGATGGCTACACCTTC. Encoded protein: CASSQFLTGGDGYTF.

This clonotype was found a few times. This chain connects TRBV5-1 to TRBJ2-2, with TRBD1 matching over 7 bases. From germline, CDR1 is SGHRS and CDR2 YFSETQ. This CDR3 contains 14 residues. J gave up 4 bases and V 2 bases, and 2 bases lay outside the gene matches. The CDR3 coding sequence is TGCGCCAGCAGCTTCGACAGGGTCACCGGGGAGCTGTTTTTT. It codes for CASSFDRVTGELFF.

This clonotype occurred many times. The chain is built from TRBV12-3 or TRBV12-4 and TRBJ2-2; D unclear. The V end lost 6 bases, the J end lost 7 bases, and 12 bases lay between the germline ends. CDR3 size: 13 residues. CDR3 bases: TGTGCCAGCAGCGGACGGTTCCTCGGGGAGCTGTTTTTT. Its translation is CASSGRFLGELFF.

The sample holds a few counts of this clonotype. This chain connects TRBV7-9 to TRBJ1-1; possible D gene TRBD1, 6 bases. CDR3 length: 15 amino acids. CDR1 SEHNR and CDR2 FQNEAQ come from the germline V gene (reference sequence). The V gene lost 5 bases and the J gene lost 4 bases, with 17 bases spanning the gap. The CDR3 sequence is CASSGGVTGSTEAFF. The CDR3 DNA is TGTGCCAGCAGCGGGGGGGTTACAGGGAGCACTGAAGCTTTCTTT.

Many counts were recorded for this clonotype. The CDR3 DNA follows: TGCGCCAGCAGCACACCTGGGGGATCTAGGGGTGGCTACACCTTC. Translation: CASSTPGGSRGGYTF. The rearrangement links TRBV5-1 to TRBJ1-2; D may be TRBD1 (5 bases). Trimming cost V 4 bases and J 7 bases, with 20 bases left between them. The germline gives CDR1 SGHRS, CDR2 YFSETQ. CDR3 length: 15 amino acids.

The rearrangement joins TRBV9 to TRBJ1-6, with 10 nucleotides matching TRBD1. Germline V gives CDR1 SGDLS, CDR2 YYNGEE. The CDR3 totals 16 residues. J was trimmed by 10 bases and V by 0 bases; bases with no gene match: 7. The CDR3 protein is CASSVDQDRGRSPLHF. The CDR3 DNA sequence: TGTGCCAGCAGCGTAGACCAGGACAGGGGGAGGTCACCCCTCCACTTT.